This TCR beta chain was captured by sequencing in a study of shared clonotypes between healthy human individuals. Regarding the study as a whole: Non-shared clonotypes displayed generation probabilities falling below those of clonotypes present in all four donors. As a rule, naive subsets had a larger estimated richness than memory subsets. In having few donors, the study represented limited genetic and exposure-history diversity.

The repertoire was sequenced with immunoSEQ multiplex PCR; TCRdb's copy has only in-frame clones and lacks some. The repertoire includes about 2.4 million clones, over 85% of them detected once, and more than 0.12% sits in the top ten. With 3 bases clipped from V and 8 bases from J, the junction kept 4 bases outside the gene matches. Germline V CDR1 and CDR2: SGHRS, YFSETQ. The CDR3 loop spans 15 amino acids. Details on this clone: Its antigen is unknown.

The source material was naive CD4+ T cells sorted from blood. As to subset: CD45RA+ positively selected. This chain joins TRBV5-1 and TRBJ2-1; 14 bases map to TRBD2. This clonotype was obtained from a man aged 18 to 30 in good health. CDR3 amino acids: CASSWTGLAGDEQFF. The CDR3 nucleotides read TGCGCCAGCAGCTGGACGGGACTAGCGGGAGATGAGCAGTTCTTC.